These 14 T cell receptor beta chains originate from one sample sequenced in a study of T cell responses to AZD1222 COVID-19 vaccine. Profiling relied on immunoSEQ multiplex PCR, and the TCRdb table lists in-frame clones only, not all of them. The repertoire holds 140,000 to 150,000 clones, with 85% to 95% as singletons. Sequencing was performed on peripheral blood, taken after recovery from COVID-19. Receptor source: an adult who had recovered from COVID-19.

The genes are TRBV2 and TRBJ2-5; no definite D call. The germline V gene encodes CDR1 SNHLY and CDR2 FYNNEI. The CDR3 has 12 amino acids. V was cut by 7 bases and J by 2 bases, with 8 bases left in between. DNA for the CDR3: TGTGCCAGCATCACGGTGCAAGAGACCCAGTACTTC. This codes for CASITVQETQYF.

V is TRBV6-4 and J is TRBJ1-2; D call uncertain. The CDR3 has 11 residues. V lost 0 bases, J lost 8 bases, and 4 bases lay in between. The germline V gene encodes CDR1 MRHNA and CDR2 SNTAGT. The CDR3 DNA reads as TGTGCCAGCAGTGACTCGAGCGGCTACACCTTC. It yields the protein CASSDSSGYTF.

This clone has only one observation. CDR3 sequence (DNA): TGTGCCAGCAGTCTGACCCAGTTTGGGTTGGGGTTGGGCACCGGGAATTCACCCCTCCACTTT. Its protein product is CASSLTQFGLGLGTGNSPLHF. This rearrangement joins TRBV28 to TRBJ1-6; D gene uncertain. Per the germline V gene, CDR1 is MDHEN and CDR2 is SYDVKM. This CDR3 has 21 amino acids. V lost 5 bases to trimming and J lost 7 bases, with 33 bases between them. The complete variable domain, with remaining parts taken from reference TRBV28 and TRBJ1-6, reads DVKVTQSSRYLVKRTGEKVFLECVQDMDHENMFWYRQDPGLGLRLIYFSYDVKMKEKGDIPEGYSVSREKKERFSLILESASTNQTSMYLCASSLTQFGLGLGTGNSPLHFGNGTRLTVT.

The J gene is TRBJ2-7, the V gene TRBV6-4; D unresolved. The germline V gene encodes CDR1 MRHNA and CDR2 SNTAGT. The CDR3 spans 10 residues. V lost 8 bases, J lost 7 bases, and 9 bases lay in between. The CDR3: CASPLGEQYF. The CDR3 nucleotides are TGTGCCAGCCCCCTGGGGGAGCAGTACTTC.

The V and J genes are TRBV24-1 and TRBJ2-7, with D perhaps matching TRBD1 (6 bases). Trimming removed 3 bases at V and 0 bases at J, with 14 bases between. The CDR3 extends over 16 amino acids. Germline CDR1 and CDR2: KGHDR and SFDVKD. CDR3 sequence: CATSDPRQESSYEQYF. For the CDR3, the DNA is TGTGCCACCAGTGATCCCCGACAGGAAAGCTCCTACGAGCAGTACTTC.

The genes are TRBV5-1 and TRBJ2-7; 8 bases line up with TRBD1. The CDR3 covers 15 residues. V shed 4 bases, J shed 0 bases, and the junction held 6 bases outside the gene matches. Looked up from germline, CDR1 is SGHRS and CDR2 is YFSETQ. DNA for the CDR3: TGCGCCAGCAGCCCATACAGGGGGAGCTCCTACGAGCAGTACTTC. Protein: CASSPYRGSSYEQYF.

V is TRBV19 and J is TRBJ1-1; tentatively, D is TRBD1 (5 bases). Germline V gene sequence: CDR1 LNHDA, CDR2 SQIVND (reference sequence). The V and J ends lost 0 bases and 3 bases respectively, with 17 bases between them. The CDR3 runs to 17 residues. CDR3 coding DNA: TGTGCCAGTAGTATAGAGGGGGGTTTCCCACAGGACACTGAAGCTTTCTTT. Encoded protein: CASSIEGGFPQDTEAFF.

The chain uses TRBV29-1 and TRBJ2-1; unclear D gene. This CDR3 is 9 amino acids long. Trimming took 4 bases from V and 8 from J, leaving 3 bases between them. Germline CDR1 SQVTM, CDR2 ANQGSEA. The CDR3 DNA is TGCAGCGTTGGGTATGAGCAGTTCTTC. It specifies CSVGYEQFF.

This chain joins TRBV9 and TRBJ2-3, with 9 bases that match TRBD2. The V gene end was trimmed by 3 bases and the J gene end by 2 bases; junction bases not matched to a gene: 7. CDR3 length: 16 residues. The germline V gene has CDR1 SGDLS and CDR2 YYNGEE. The CDR3 nucleotides are TGTGCCAGCAGCGCCAAAGCGGGAGGCTACACAGATACGCAGTATTTT. Translation gives CASSAKAGGYTDTQYF.

This chain uses TRBV11-1 with TRBJ1-1; maybe TRBD1 (6 bases). CDR3 size: 13 residues. Germline CDR1 reads SGHAT; CDR2 reads FQDESV (reference sequence). Trimming removed 3 bases at V and 5 bases at J, with 10 bases between. The CDR3 loop is CASSLRRGTEAFF. In nucleotides, the CDR3 is TGTGCCAGCAGCTTGCGGAGGGGGACTGAAGCTTTCTTT.

This chain links TRBV28 with TRBJ1-2; D call uncertain. V lost 2 bases and J 10 bases, leaving 8 bases between the germline ends. The CDR3 has 11 amino acids. Germline V gene lookup returns CDR1 MDHEN and CDR2 SYDVKM. The CDR3 loop reads CASSLKADYTF. The CDR3 DNA reads as TGTGCCAGCAGTTTAAAGGCTGACTACACCTTC.

The rearrangement links TRBV28 to TRBJ1-1, with 10 bases lining up with TRBD1. J gave up 2 bases and V 7 bases, and 10 bases lay outside the gene matches. This CDR3 comprises 16 residues. Germline V gene lookup returns CDR1 MDHEN and CDR2 SYDVKM. CDR3 sequence reads: CASITAGTGENTEAFF. CDR3 bases: TGTGCCAGCATTACCGCGGGGACAGGGGAAAACACTGAAGCTTTCTTT.

V and J are TRBV28 and TRBJ1-4; 7 bases are a match to TRBD1. The ends lost 5 bases at V and 8 bases at J; junction bases unmatched: 11. Germline-derived CDR1 and CDR2 are MDHEN and SYDVKM. There are 15 residues in the CDR3. CDR3 loop: CASSPRTGLIEKLFF. The CDR3 DNA sequence: TGTGCCAGCAGTCCCCGGACAGGACTAATCGAAAAACTGTTTTTT.

The rearrangement links TRBV5-1 to TRBJ1-1; D is possibly TRBD1 (5 bases). This CDR3 has 17 residues. The V gene lost 0 bases and the J gene lost 3 bases, with 18 bases spanning the gap. Germline CDR1 reads SGHRS; CDR2 reads YFSETQ. The CDR3 bases are TGCGCCAGCAGCTTGGACTGGGGAAGAGGGGAGGACACTGAAGCTTTCTTT. Translation gives CASSLDWGRGEDTEAFF. Full variable domain (rest looked up from reference TRBV5-1 and TRBJ1-1): KAGVTQTPRYLIKTRGQQVTLSCSPISGHRSVSWYQQTPGQGLQFLFEYFSETQRNKGNFPGRFSGRQFSNSRSEMNVSTLELGDSALYLCASSLDWGRGEDTEAFFGQGTRLTVV.